The clone carrying this TCR beta chain has a count of ten or more. Its antigen is undetermined. TCRdb recomputed calls from the 5' RACE reads with MiXCR, one row per CDR3 protein. The sample has approximately 42,000 distinct CDR3 sequences, approximately 3.6% seen once. This entry comes from a study of CD8 T cells in ankylosing spondylitis. Study observations and caveats: Those disease-linked clones were CD8+; they were also relatively rare in peripheral blood.

The source material was blood, either unsorted or a sorted T cell fraction (not recorded which). This sequence was found in a female donor with ankylosing spondylitis or in good health (not recorded which).

CDR3 bases: TGTGCCAGCGGCGACGTTAAAGGACAGCCCCAGCATTTT. Amino acid sequence: CASGDVKGQPQHF. The chain carries TRBV9 and TRBJ1-5; unclear D gene. The CDR3 is 13 residues long. Trimming removed 7 bases from V and 7 bases from J, with 15 bases in between. Germline values: CDR1 SGDLS, CDR2 YYNGEE.